This TCR beta chain was recorded in a study of blood T cell repertoires in COVID-19. Study as a whole: The cDNA or gDNA used as material had been derived from T cells, B-cell-depleted T cells, or PBMCs.

Original processing methods: Using reference gene primer amplification, nucleated cell counts were estimated. This table comes from immunoSEQ multiplex PCR, and its TCRdb copy is limited to in-frame clones, with some not included. V and J calls and clone size come straight from that table; D and trimming were deduced from the DNA. The profile shows 200,000 or so clones, about nine tenths of them singletons. CDR3 length: 15 residues. Trimming pared 0 bases from V and 5 bases from J, leaving 13 bases between. In germline, CDR1 is MNHNS, CDR2 SASEGT. This rearrangement joins TRBV6-1 to TRBJ2-5, with D possibly matching TRBD2 (5 bases). The TCR originated in an elderly man with acute or convalescent COVID-19. Sequences were obtained from peripheral blood. The CDR3 reads CASSEAPGVGETQYF. For the CDR3, the DNA is TGTGCCAGCAGTGAAGCGCCCGGGGTAGGGGAGACCCAGTACTTC.